A single sample is the source of the 32 T cell receptor beta chains below, sequenced in a study of cytomegalovirus exposure and HLA in healthy donors. Vbeta (60) and Jbeta (13) primers were used in the PCR. Using immunoSEQ multiplex PCR, the repertoire was profiled, and TCRdb retains in-frame clones only, with some absent. The repertoire holds approximately 150,000 clones, with roughly 77% as singletons. The sequenced sample consisted of PBMCs. These receptors came from a man aged 18 to 29 in good health and CMV-seropositive.

The chain has TRBV6-4 and TRBJ2-1; TRBD2 matches at 13 bases. The CDR3 loop spans 15 amino acids. Losses at the gene ends were 6 bases for V and 6 bases for J; bases not matched to a gene: 5. Germline values: CDR1 MRHNA, CDR2 SNTAGT. The DNA for the CDR3 is TGTGCCAGCAGCGGACTAGCGGGAGAGACCAATGAGCAGTTCTTC. It specifies CASSGLAGETNEQFF.

V and J are TRBV15 and TRBJ2-3, with D perhaps matching TRBD1 (6 bases). Germline lookup yields CDR1 LNHNV and CDR2 YYDKDF (reference sequence). Trimming stripped 0 bases from V and 1 base from J, with 11 bases between. The CDR3 runs to 16 residues. The CDR3 loop is CATSRDGGRGTDTQYF. The DNA of the CDR3 is TGTGCCACCAGCAGAGATGGGGGCCGGGGCACAGATACGCAGTATTTT. The variable domain in full, with the rest retrieved from reference TRBV15 and TRBJ2-3, is DAMVIQNPRYQVTQFGKPVTLSCSQTLNHNVMYWYQQKSSQAPKLLFHYYDKDFNNEADTPDNFQSRRPNTSFCFLDIRSPGLGDTAMYLCATSRDGGRGTDTQYFGPGTRLTVL.

The rearrangement joins TRBV28 to TRBJ2-3; D might be TRBD2 (6 bases). The CDR3 covers 14 residues. V dropped 4 bases and J dropped 5 bases, with 13 bases sitting between them. CDR1 is MDHEN, CDR2 SYDVKM, per germline. For the CDR3, the DNA is TGTGCCAGCAGTTCCGGCGGGGTTGAAGATACGCAGTATTTT. Protein: CASSSGGVEDTQYF.

This clone was observed a few times. The chain recombines TRBV7-2 with TRBJ2-7, with D possibly TRBD1 on 6 matching bases. This CDR3 spans 15 amino acids. Trimming left V 5 bases short and J 2 bases short, with 16 bases between. CDR1 and CDR2 from the germline V gene are SGHTA and FQGNSA. The CDR3 region has the DNA TGTGCCAGCAGCCCTTTCCCGGACAGAACCTACGAGCAGTACTTC. It is translated as CASSPFPDRTYEQYF.

The rearrangement uses TRBV9 and TRBJ2-7, with D perhaps TRBD1 (5 bases). This CDR3 has 14 residues. Trimming stripped 2 bases from V and 2 bases from J, with 11 bases between. Germline lookup yields CDR1 SGDLS and CDR2 YYNGEE. The CDR3 spells CASSVRTGAYEQYF. The CDR3 region has the DNA TGTGCCAGCAGCGTGCGAACAGGAGCCTACGAGCAGTACTTC. The whole variable domain, filled in from reference TRBV9 and TRBJ2-7, reads DSGVTQTPKHLITATGQRVTLRCSPRSGDLSVYWYQQSLDQGLQFLIQYYNGEERAKGNILERFSAQQFPDLHSELNLSSLELGDSALYFCASSVRTGAYEQYFGPGTRLTVT.

The chain joins TRBV27 to TRBJ2-2, with 8 bases lining up with TRBD1. Germline trimming cut 4 bases from V and 7 bases from J; bases unmatched to any gene: 5. Looked up from germline, CDR1 is MNHEY and CDR2 is SMNVEV (reference sequence). This CDR3 is built from 14 residues. Here the CDR3 DNA reads TGTGCCAGCAGTTCCGGACAGGGTTACGGGGAGCTGTTTTTT. This encodes CASSSGQGYGELFF.

V usage is TRBV30 and J usage is TRBJ2-7, with a possible D match to TRBD1 (7 bases). Trimming cost V 3 bases and J 6 bases, with 21 bases left between them. Looked up from germline, CDR1 is GTSNPN and CDR2 is SVGIG (reference sequence). There are 15 residues in the CDR3. In DNA, the CDR3 is TGTGCCTGGAGCGGGGAAGACAGGGAGGATCGCGAGCAGTACTTC. Its protein is CAWSGEDREDREQYF.

The V call is TRBV2, the J call TRBJ2-3; 8 nucleotides match TRBD2. CDR3 length: 17 amino acids. Germline V gene sequence: CDR1 SNHLY, CDR2 FYNNEI. The V and J ends lost 6 bases and 6 bases, in that order; junction bases with no gene match: 17. CDR3: CASRRNIAGRGHDTQYF. The CDR3 nucleotides are TGTGCCAGCAGGCGAAATATTGCCGGGAGGGGTCACGATACGCAGTATTTT. Full variable domain (outside the CDR3, taken from reference TRBV2 and TRBJ2-3): EPEVTQTPSHQVTQMGQEVILRCVPISNHLYFYWYRQILGQKVEFLVSFYNNEISEKSEIFDDQFSVERPDGSNFTLKIRSTKLEDSAMYFCASRRNIAGRGHDTQYFGPGTRLTVL.

V gene TRBV28 combines with J gene TRBJ1-1; D not certain. This CDR3 has 14 amino acids. Germline loops: CDR1 MDHEN, CDR2 SYDVKM. Trimming removed 8 bases at V and 6 bases at J, with 19 bases between. CDR3 nucleotide sequence: TGTGCCAGCGAGCCCGCCGGAGGGTTAGCTGAAGCTTTCTTT. Its translation: CASEPAGGLAEAFF.

The V and J genes are TRBV28 and TRBJ2-1; the match to TRBD1 covers 9 bases. V was clipped by 7 bases and J by 8 bases; unmatched bases: 15. This CDR3 spans 16 amino acids. Germline V gene data show CDR1 as MDHEN and CDR2 as SYDVKM. This CDR3 reads CASTSRGQGKWDEQFF. The CDR3 bases are TGTGCCAGCACGAGTAGAGGACAGGGGAAGTGGGATGAGCAGTTCTTC.

The rearrangement joins TRBV5-6 to TRBJ2-7; 7 positions match TRBD1. The CDR3 runs 15 residues. With V trimmed by 4 bases and J by 7 bases, 14 bases remained unmatched. Germline V gene sequence: CDR1 SGHDT, CDR2 YYEEEE. The CDR3 nucleotides are TGTGCCAGCAGCAGAACAGGGGTGCAGAAAGGGGAGCAGTACTTC. Amino acid sequence: CASSRTGVQKGEQYF.

V and J are TRBV14 and TRBJ2-7, with D tentatively TRBD2 (5 bases). The V end lost 1 base, the J end lost 3 bases, and 13 bases lay between the germline ends. The CDR3 is 15 residues long. CDR1 is SGHDN and CDR2 is FVKESK in the germline V gene. The CDR3 sequence is CASSQGTHPFYEQYF. The CDR3 nucleotides are TGTGCCAGCAGCCAAGGGACTCACCCCTTCTACGAGCAGTACTTC.

V usage is TRBV28 and J usage is TRBJ2-3, with TRBD2 as a possible D gene (5 bases). The germline CDR1 and CDR2 sequences are MDHEN and SYDVKM. V gave up 5 bases and J gave up 5 bases, with 14 bases separating them. The CDR3 is 14 residues long. Here the CDR3 DNA reads TGTGCCAGCAGTACCCTGCCCCGGGGAGATACGCAGTATTTT. This translates into CASSTLPRGDTQYF.

The CDR3 DNA reads as TGTGCCAGCTCATCGGGGGGGGGTGAGCAGTTCTTC. Translating gives CASSSGGGEQFF. The V call is TRBV18, the J call TRBJ2-1, with 8 bases aligning to TRBD2. CDR3 length equals 12 residues. Trimming at V came to 5 bases and at J to 9 bases, leaving 3 bases not matched to a gene. Germline V lookup: CDR1 KGHSH, CDR2 LQKENI.

A few counts support this clone. The V call is TRBV28, the J call TRBJ1-1; weak D call: TRBD1 (5 bases). The CDR3 runs 14 residues. Germline-derived CDR1 and CDR2 are MDHEN and SYDVKM. The V and J ends lost 5 bases and 0 bases respectively, with 10 bases between them. CDR3 coding DNA: TGTGCCAGCAGTAGACAGATTTTGAACACTGAAGCTTTCTTT. The encoded protein is CASSRQILNTEAFF.

The chain is built from TRBV5-8 and TRBJ2-7, with 7 bases lining up with TRBD2. The CDR3 length is 16 residues. Losses at the gene ends were 4 bases for V and 0 bases for J; bases not matched to a gene: 10. Germline loops: CDR1 SGHTS, CDR2 YDEGEE. In DNA form, the CDR3 reads TGTGCCAGCAGCCTGGGGGGAGGGCCGACCTCCTACGAGCAGTACTTC. Protein sequence: CASSLGGGPTSYEQYF.

V gene TRBV27 combines with J gene TRBJ2-5; TRBD2 matches 7 bases. Germline CDR1 reads MNHEY; CDR2 reads SMNVEV (reference sequence). J lost 4 bases, V lost 0 bases, and 8 bases had no gene match. CDR3 length: 16 amino acids. CDR3 in amino acids: CASSLSSTREGETQYF. CDR3 bases: TGTGCCAGCAGTTTATCGTCCACCAGGGAGGGAGAGACCCAGTACTTC.

The chain links TRBV5-1 to TRBJ2-1, with 8 bases matching TRBD2. The V and J ends lost 2 bases and 10 bases, in that order; junction bases with no gene match: 5. The CDR3 consists of 13 residues. The germline CDR1 and CDR2 sequences are SGHRS and YFSETQ. This CDR3 reads CASSLGLAREQFF. CDR3 DNA sequence: TGCGCCAGCAGCTTAGGACTAGCACGGGAGCAGTTCTTC.

This clone was recorded a few times. V usage is TRBV30 and J usage is TRBJ2-7; TRBD2 agrees at 9 bases. Unmatched junction bases numbered 24, after V lost 4 bases and J lost 5 bases. CDR3 length equals 19 residues. Germline CDR1 reads GTSNPN; CDR2 reads SVGIG (reference sequence). The CDR3 sequence is CAWTAGGLAGISDRDEQYF. CDR3 nucleotide sequence: TGTGCCTGGACTGCCGGGGGCCTAGCGGGAATCAGCGACCGTGACGAGCAGTACTTC. The complete variable domain, with remaining parts taken from reference TRBV30 and TRBJ2-7, reads SQTIHQWPATLVQPVGSPLSLECTVEGTSNPNLYWYRQAAGRGLQLLFYSVGIGQISSEVPQNLSASRPQDRQFILSSKKLLLSDSGFYLCAWTAGGLAGISDRDEQYFGPGTRLTVT.

V gene TRBV4-1 combines with J gene TRBJ1-1; D is unresolved. V dropped 3 bases and J dropped 1 base, with 12 bases sitting between them. This CDR3 is 15 amino acids long. Per germline, CDR1 MGHRA and CDR2 YSYEKL. The CDR3 region has the DNA TGCGCCAGCAGCCATATGACAAGTCGGAACACTGAAGCTTTCTTT. This encodes CASSHMTSRNTEAFF.

This clone was seen more than once but under ten times. V is TRBV19 and J is TRBJ2-3; TRBD2 matches 9 bases. CDR3 length equals 16 residues. Germline CDR1 is LNHDA and CDR2 is SQIVND (reference sequence). Trimming cost V 4 bases and J 3 bases; bases outside gene matches: 8. The CDR3 DNA sequence: TGTGCCAGTAGTAATTGGGGTAGCGGGAGAACAGATACGCAGTATTTT. Protein sequence: CASSNWGSGRTDTQYF.

The rearrangement uses TRBV5-1 and TRBJ2-7; 7 nucleotides line up with TRBD1. The CDR3 is 13 residues long. Germline loops: CDR1 SGHRS, CDR2 YFSETQ. V lost 1 base to trimming and J lost 7 bases; unmatched junction nucleotides: 5. This chain's CDR3 is CASSLWDSGEQYF. For the CDR3, the DNA is TGCGCCAGCAGCTTGTGGGACAGCGGAGAGCAGTACTTC. The full variable domain, completed using reference TRBV5-1 and TRBJ2-7, is KAGVTQTPRYLIKTRGQQVTLSCSPISGHRSVSWYQQTPGQGLQFLFEYFSETQRNKGNFPGRFSGRQFSNSRSEMNVSTLELGDSALYLCASSLWDSGEQYFGPGTRLTVT.

The genes are TRBV7-8 and TRBJ2-7, with D perhaps TRBD1 (6 bases). V was pared by 0 bases and J by 1 base, with 10 bases between. Germline CDR1 reads SGHVS; CDR2 reads FQNEAQ. The CDR3 length is 15 residues. CDR3 coding DNA: TGTGCCAGCAGCTTAGCCCCACAGGGATCCTACGAGCAGTACTTC. Its protein is CASSLAPQGSYEQYF.

The V and J genes are TRBV11-2 and TRBJ1-2; the match to TRBD1 covers 8 bases. The germline V gene has CDR1 SGHAT and CDR2 FQNNGV. Trimming cost V 0 bases and J 5 bases; bases outside gene matches: 8. The CDR3 spans 16 residues. The CDR3 DNA follows: TGTGCCAGCAGCTTAGAGTGGGGTCAGGGGGCGTATGGCTACACCTTC. The encoded protein is CASSLEWGQGAYGYTF.

The gene calls are TRBV19 and TRBJ2-7; TRBD1 aligns across 10 bases. CDR3 length: 16 amino acids. The germline V gene encodes CDR1 LNHDA and CDR2 SQIVND (reference sequence). The J segment lost 3 bases and the V segment lost 6 bases, leaving 11 bases of the junction unmatched. For the CDR3, the DNA is TGTGCCAGTAGCAGACAGGGGGCCTCTATACTCTACGAGCAGTACTTC. It translates to CASSRQGASILYEQYF.

V gene TRBV2 combines with J gene TRBJ2-3; 8 nucleotides agree with TRBD1. V trimming: 7 bases; J trimming: 3 bases; junction bases outside the gene matches: 6. Germline V gene data show CDR1 as SNHLY and CDR2 as FYNNEI. The CDR3 is 14 residues long. DNA of the CDR3: TGTGCCAGCACTCAGGGGGCGCCGACAGATACGCAGTATTTT. Translation: CASTQGAPTDTQYF.

This clone was seen a handful of times. V and J are TRBV7-2 and TRBJ1-2; perhaps TRBD1 as D (6 bases). Trimming removed 4 bases from V and 3 bases from J, with 9 bases in between. The CDR3 runs to 13 residues. Germline CDR1 SGHTA, CDR2 FQGNSA. CDR3 residues: CASSYRVDYGYTF. Written as DNA, the CDR3 is TGTGCCAGCAGCTACAGGGTAGACTATGGCTACACCTTC.

J is TRBJ1-5 and V is TRBV5-8, with 8 bases matching TRBD1. CDR1 SGHTS and CDR2 YDEGEE come from the germline V gene. The CDR3 has 15 residues. V lost 4 bases, J lost 4 bases, and 7 bases stayed unmatched. CDR3 in amino acids: CASSPDRERNQPQHF. CDR3 sequence (DNA): TGTGCCAGCAGCCCGGACAGGGAAAGAAATCAGCCCCAGCATTTT.

This chain uses TRBV30 with TRBJ2-3, with D hard to call. V gave up 0 bases and J gave up 4 bases, with 8 bases separating them. Per germline, CDR1 GTSNPN and CDR2 SVGIG (reference sequence). The CDR3 is 13 amino acids. CDR3 DNA: TGTGCCTGGAGTGTAATGGGCTCAGATACGCAGTATTTT. It codes for CAWSVMGSDTQYF.

The rearrangement uses TRBV11-2 and TRBJ1-1, with D uncertain. The V end was cut by 5 bases, the J end by 1 base, with 5 bases between. Germline V gene sequence: CDR1 SGHAT, CDR2 FQNNGV. The CDR3 runs 12 residues. CDR3 amino acids: CASSLRNTEAFF. The CDR3, as DNA: TGTGCCAGCAGCCTCCGGAACACTGAAGCTTTCTTT. The variable domain in full, completed from reference TRBV11-2 and TRBJ1-1, reads EAGVAQSPRYKIIEKRQSVAFWCNPISGHATLYWYQQILGQGPKLLIQFQNNGVVDDSQLPKDRFSAERLKGVDSTLKIQPAKLEDSAVYLCASSLRNTEAFFGQGTRLTVV.

This clone was counted a few times. The J gene is TRBJ2-5, the V gene TRBV5-6; 7 bases fit TRBD2. Trimming cost V 6 bases and J 0 bases; bases outside gene matches: 11. Germline CDR1 and CDR2: SGHDT and YYEEEE. CDR3 length equals 16 residues. DNA of the CDR3: TGTGCCAGCAACGGGGGGAGGTGGTTGGACCAAGAGACCCAGTACTTC. It translates to CASNGGRWLDQETQYF.

The V call is TRBV7-9, the J call TRBJ2-7; D not resolved. CDR1 is SEHNR and CDR2 is FQNEAQ in the germline V gene (reference sequence). The CDR3 sequence is 11 residues long. V dropped 3 bases and J dropped 7 bases, with 7 bases sitting between them. The CDR3 here is CASSLAWEQYF. For the CDR3, the DNA is TGTGCCAGCAGCTTGGCATGGGAGCAGTACTTC.